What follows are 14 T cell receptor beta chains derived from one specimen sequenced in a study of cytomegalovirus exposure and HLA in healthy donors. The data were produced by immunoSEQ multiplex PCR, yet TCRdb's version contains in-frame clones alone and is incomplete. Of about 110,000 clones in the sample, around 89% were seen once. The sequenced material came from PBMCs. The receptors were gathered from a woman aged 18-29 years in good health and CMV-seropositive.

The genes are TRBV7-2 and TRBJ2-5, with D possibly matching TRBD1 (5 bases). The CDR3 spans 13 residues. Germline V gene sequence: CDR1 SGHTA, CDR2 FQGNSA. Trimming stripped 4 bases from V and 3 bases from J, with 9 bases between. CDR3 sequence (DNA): TGTGCCAGCAGCTCCCCACAGGAAGAGACCCAGTACTTC. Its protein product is CASSSPQEETQYF.

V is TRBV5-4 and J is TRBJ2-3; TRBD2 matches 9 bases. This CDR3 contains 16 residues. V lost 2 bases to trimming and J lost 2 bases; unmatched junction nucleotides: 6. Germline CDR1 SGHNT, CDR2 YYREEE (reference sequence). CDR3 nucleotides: TGTGCCAGCAGCTTCCTTGGCGGGGGGGTCACAGATACGCAGTATTTT. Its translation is CASSFLGGGVTDTQYF.

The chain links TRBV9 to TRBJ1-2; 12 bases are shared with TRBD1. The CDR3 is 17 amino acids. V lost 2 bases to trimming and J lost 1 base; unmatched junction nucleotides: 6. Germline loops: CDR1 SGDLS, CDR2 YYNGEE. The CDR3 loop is CASSVGTGGIGNYGYTF. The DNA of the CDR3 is TGTGCCAGCAGCGTGGGGACAGGGGGCATCGGTAACTATGGCTACACCTTC.

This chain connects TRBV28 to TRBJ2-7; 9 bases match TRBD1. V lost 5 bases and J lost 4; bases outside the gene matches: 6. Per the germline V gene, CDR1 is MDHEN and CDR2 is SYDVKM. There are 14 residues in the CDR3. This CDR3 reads CASSTSGTGYEQYV. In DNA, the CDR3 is TGTGCCAGCAGTACTTCCGGGACAGGGTACGAGCAGTACGTC.

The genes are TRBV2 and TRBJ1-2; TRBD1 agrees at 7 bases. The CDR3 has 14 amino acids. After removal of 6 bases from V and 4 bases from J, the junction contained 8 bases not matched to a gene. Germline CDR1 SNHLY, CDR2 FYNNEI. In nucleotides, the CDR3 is TGTGCCAGCAGACCTCCAGGGGGTAGCTATGGCTACACCTTC. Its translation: CASRPPGGSYGYTF.

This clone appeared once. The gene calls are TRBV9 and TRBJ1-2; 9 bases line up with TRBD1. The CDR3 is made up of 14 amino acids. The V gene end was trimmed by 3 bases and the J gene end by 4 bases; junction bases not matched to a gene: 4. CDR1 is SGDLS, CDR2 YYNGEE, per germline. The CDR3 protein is CASSAGQGTYGYTF. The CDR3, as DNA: TGTGCCAGCAGCGCGGGACAGGGTACCTATGGCTACACCTTC.

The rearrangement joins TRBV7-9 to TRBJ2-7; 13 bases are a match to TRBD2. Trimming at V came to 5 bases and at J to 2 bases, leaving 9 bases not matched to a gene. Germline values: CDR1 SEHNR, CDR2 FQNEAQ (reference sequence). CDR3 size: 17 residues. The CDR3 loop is CASSRTRLAGGTYEQYV. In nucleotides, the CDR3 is TGTGCCAGCAGCCGTACTCGACTAGCGGGGGGTACCTACGAGCAGTACGTC.

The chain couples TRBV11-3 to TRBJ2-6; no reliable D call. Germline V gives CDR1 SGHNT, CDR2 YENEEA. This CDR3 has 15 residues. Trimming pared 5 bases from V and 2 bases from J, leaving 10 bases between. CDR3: CASSPRHTGANVLTF. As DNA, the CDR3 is TGTGCCAGCAGCCCCCGACATACTGGGGCCAACGTCCTGACTTTC.

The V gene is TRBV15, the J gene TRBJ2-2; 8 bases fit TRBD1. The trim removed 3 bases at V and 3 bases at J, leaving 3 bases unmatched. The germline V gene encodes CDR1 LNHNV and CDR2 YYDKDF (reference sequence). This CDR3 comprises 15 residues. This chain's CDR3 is CATSRGTGYTGELFF. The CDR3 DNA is TGTGCCACCAGCAGGGGGACAGGTTACACCGGGGAGCTGTTTTTT.

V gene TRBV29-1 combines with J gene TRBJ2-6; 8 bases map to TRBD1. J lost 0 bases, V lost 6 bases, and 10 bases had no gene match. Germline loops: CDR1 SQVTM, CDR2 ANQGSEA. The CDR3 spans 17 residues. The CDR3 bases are TGCAGCGTGGTGGACAGGGTCCCTTTCTCTGGGGCCAACGTCCTGACTTTC. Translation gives CSVVDRVPFSGANVLTF.

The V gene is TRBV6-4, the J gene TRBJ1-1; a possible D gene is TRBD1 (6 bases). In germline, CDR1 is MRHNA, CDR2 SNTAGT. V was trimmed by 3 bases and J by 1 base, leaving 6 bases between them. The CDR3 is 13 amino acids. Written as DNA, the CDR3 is TGTGCCAGCAGTGAGGGGGCGAACACTGAAGCTTTCTTT. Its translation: CASSEGANTEAFF.

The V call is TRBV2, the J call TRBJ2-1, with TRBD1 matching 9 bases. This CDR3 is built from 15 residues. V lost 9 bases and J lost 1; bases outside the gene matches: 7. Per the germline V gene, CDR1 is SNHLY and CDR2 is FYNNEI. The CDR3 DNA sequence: TGTGCCAGGAAGATCGGGACAGGGTCCTACAATGAGCAGTTCTTC. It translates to CARKIGTGSYNEQFF.

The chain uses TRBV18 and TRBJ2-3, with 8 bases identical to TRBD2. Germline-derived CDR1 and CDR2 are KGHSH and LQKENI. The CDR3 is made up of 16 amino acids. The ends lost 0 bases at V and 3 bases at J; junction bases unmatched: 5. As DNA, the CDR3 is TGTGCCAGCTCACCACCAGCGGGGGAGGGGACAGATACGCAGTATTTT. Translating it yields CASSPPAGEGTDTQYF.

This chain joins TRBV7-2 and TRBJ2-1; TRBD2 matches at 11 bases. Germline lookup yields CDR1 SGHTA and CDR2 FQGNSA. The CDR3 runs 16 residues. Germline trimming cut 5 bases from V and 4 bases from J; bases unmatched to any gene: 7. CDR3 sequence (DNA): TGTGCCAGCAGCGCACCCGGGACTAGCGGATACAATGAGCAGTTCTTC. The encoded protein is CASSAPGTSGYNEQFF.